The 29 T cell receptor beta chains below all came from one sample that was sequenced in a study of T cell responses to AZD1222 COVID-19 vaccine. Using immunoSEQ multiplex PCR, the repertoire was profiled, and TCRdb retains in-frame clones only, with some absent. The sample carries about 76,000 clones, roughly 80% recorded once. The sequenced sample was peripheral blood, obtained 28 days after the second dose of the MenACWY control vaccine. All receptors derive from an adult who received the MenACWY meningococcal vaccine as a control.

The chain combines TRBV7-9 with TRBJ2-1, with TRBD2 matching over 9 bases. CDR1 is SEHNR, CDR2 FQNEAQ, per germline (reference sequence). There are 15 residues in the CDR3. The ends lost 2 bases at V and 7 bases at J; junction bases unmatched: 6. CDR3 in amino acids: CASSLRAGGGNEQFF. For the CDR3, the DNA is TGTGCCAGCAGCTTAAGAGCGGGGGGAGGGAATGAGCAGTTCTTC.

This CDR3 is CASSPGGGEQYF. The CDR3 nucleotides are TGTGCCAGCAGCCCCGGAGGGGGGGAGCAGTACTTC. The J gene is TRBJ2-7, the V gene TRBV5-5, with D possibly called TRBD1 or TRBD2 (6 bases each). The CDR3 extends over 12 amino acids. Germline V gene data show CDR1 as SGHKS and CDR2 as YYEKEE (reference sequence). Trimming removed 4 bases at V and 7 bases at J, with 12 bases between. The full variable domain, in which reference TRBV5-5 and TRBJ2-7 provide the parts outside the CDR3, is DAGVTQSPTHLIKTRGQQVTLRCSPISGHKSVSWYQQVLGQGPQFIFQYYEKEERGRGNFPDRFSARQFPNYSSELNVNALLLGDSALYLCASSPGGGEQYFGPGTRLTVT.

The chain carries TRBV7-9 and TRBJ2-1; D may be TRBD1 (6 bases). Germline V CDR1 and CDR2: SEHNR, FQNEAQ (reference sequence). CDR3 length: 13 residues. With 3 bases removed from V and 10 bases from J, the gap between germline ends came to 13 bases. Written as DNA, the CDR3 is TGTGCCAGCAGCTTCCGGGACATTACGGAGCAGTTCTTC. Its translation: CASSFRDITEQFF.

This chain links TRBV2 with TRBJ2-5; maybe TRBD1 (5 bases). Germline V lookup: CDR1 SNHLY, CDR2 FYNNEI. The V gene lost 8 bases and the J gene lost 0 bases, with 7 bases spanning the gap. This CDR3 has 12 amino acids. CDR3 sequence reads: CASQGYQETQYF. The DNA of the CDR3 is TGTGCCAGCCAGGGTTACCAAGAGACCCAGTACTTC.

V usage is TRBV9 and J usage is TRBJ1-2, with TRBD1 identical over 10 bases. This CDR3 contains 16 residues. Germline loops: CDR1 SGDLS, CDR2 YYNGEE. J was trimmed by 4 bases and V by 4 bases; bases with no gene match: 10. CDR3 nucleotide sequence: TGTGCCAGCAGCCCATCCGGGACAGGGGCGCTCTATGGCTACACCTTC. This gives the protein CASSPSGTGALYGYTF.

Written as DNA, the CDR3 is TGTGCCAGCAGTATGGGTGGCAGGGGGCGAAGGACTGAAGCTTTCTTT. Its translation is CASSMGGRGRRTEAFF. The chain links TRBV6-6 to TRBJ1-1; 8 bases align to TRBD1. CDR1 and CDR2 (germline): MNHNY, SVGAGI (reference sequence). V lost 5 bases, J lost 5 bases, and 13 bases stayed unmatched. CDR3 length equals 16 residues.

The chain recombines TRBV7-6 with TRBJ1-1; TRBD1 agrees at 10 bases. Germline assignment: CDR1 SGHVS and CDR2 FNYEAQ. The CDR3 loop spans 16 amino acids. Trimming took 3 bases from V and 4 from J; bases not matched to a gene: 8. CDR3 bases: TGTGCCAGCAGCTTTAAGACAGGGGGCACGAGCACTGAAGCTTTCTTT. It specifies CASSFKTGGTSTEAFF.

V is TRBV10-3 and J is TRBJ1-1, with D uncertain. V was shortened by 3 bases and J by 2 bases, with 1 base between the two germline ends. This CDR3 spans 11 amino acids. Germline CDR1 ENHRY, CDR2 SYGVKD. In nucleotides, the CDR3 is TGTGCCATCAGTGATAACACTGAAGCTTTCTTT. Encoded protein: CAISDNTEAFF.

This clone occurred a few times. V usage is TRBV12-2 and J usage is TRBJ2-7; the table's D call, TRBD2, has no DNA check behind it. TRBV12-2 is a listed pseudogene. This CDR3 contains 17 residues. The CDR3 nucleotides are TGTGCAAGTCGCTTAGTAATCCTAGCGGAGCTCATCTACGAGCAGTACTTC. Amino acid sequence: CASRLVILAELIYEQYF.

The chain carries TRBV27 and TRBJ1-2; 10 bases match TRBD1. CDR1 is MNHEY, CDR2 SMNVEV, per germline (reference sequence). Unmatched junction bases numbered 14, after V lost 2 bases and J lost 8 bases. This CDR3 is built from 17 residues. CDR3 sequence reads: CASSLRSGRQGAGGYTF. DNA of the CDR3: TGTGCCAGCAGTTTACGCTCCGGGCGACAGGGGGCTGGAGGCTACACCTTC.

The CDR3 sequence is CASSLENISGNTIYF. DNA of the CDR3: TGTGCCAGCAGCTTAGAAAATATCTCTGGAAACACCATATATTTT. This chain joins TRBV7-6 and TRBJ1-3; D remains unclear. V was trimmed by 1 base and J by 0 bases, leaving 7 bases between them. The CDR3 length is 15 residues. Germline CDR1 and CDR2: SGHVS and FNYEAQ. The entire variable domain, with the rest obtained from reference TRBV7-6 and TRBJ1-3, is as follows: GAGVSQSPRYKVTKRGQDVALRCDPISGHVSLYWYRQALGQGPEFLTYFNYEAQQDKSGLPNDRFSAERPEGSISTLTIQRTEQRDSAMYRCASSLENISGNTIYFGEGSWLTVV.

This chain uses TRBV6-1 with TRBJ1-2; no reliable D call. CDR1 and CDR2 (germline): MNHNS, SASEGT. This CDR3 is built from 13 residues. V was trimmed by 2 bases and J by 4 bases, leaving 8 bases between them. The CDR3 loop is CASSELGSYGYTF. DNA for the CDR3: TGTGCCAGCAGTGAACTGGGATCCTATGGCTACACCTTC.

This chain uses TRBV6-5 with TRBJ1-2; 9 nucleotides line up with TRBD1. The CDR3 totals 15 residues. V was clipped by 8 bases and J by 4 bases; unmatched bases: 11. The germline CDR1 and CDR2 sequences are MNHEY and SVGAGI. The CDR3 spells CASVTVPGQGYGYTF. CDR3 DNA: TGTGCCAGCGTGACAGTCCCGGGACAGGGCTATGGCTACACCTTC.

V is TRBV7-9 and J is TRBJ2-1; D is perhaps TRBD2 (6 bases). V lost 5 bases, J lost 4 bases, and 15 bases lay in between. The CDR3 runs to 15 residues. CDR1 is SEHNR, CDR2 FQNEAQ, per germline (reference sequence). CDR3 region: CASSPPEGRYNEQFF. The CDR3 DNA is TGTGCCAGCAGCCCGCCGGAGGGAAGGTACAATGAGCAGTTCTTC.

The CDR3 loop reads CASKIEQGRTEAFF. CDR3 DNA sequence: TGTGCCAGCAAGATAGAGCAGGGGAGGACTGAAGCTTTCTTT. The chain joins TRBV2 to TRBJ1-1; a weak D match, TRBD1 (6 bases). The CDR3 has 14 residues. Germline-derived CDR1 and CDR2 are SNHLY and FYNNEI. Trimming cost V 7 bases and J 5 bases, with 17 bases left between them.

The rearrangement links TRBV2 to TRBJ1-5; D remains ambiguous. The CDR3 spans 14 residues. CDR1 SNHLY and CDR2 FYNNEI come from the germline V gene. V lost 3 bases and J lost 0, with 6 bases in between. CDR3 bases: TGTGCCAGCAGTGATGGGAGTAGCAATCAGCCCCAGCATTTT. This sequence encodes CASSDGSSNQPQHF.

The chain couples TRBV5-1 to TRBJ1-1; D is undetermined. The CDR3 runs 14 residues. V shed 4 bases and J shed 0 bases, with 10 bases lying between them. CDR1 is SGHRS, CDR2 YFSETQ, per germline. The CDR3 DNA follows: TGCGCCAGCAGCGAGGACCTAATGAACACTGAAGCTTTCTTT. Protein: CASSEDLMNTEAFF.

The V call is TRBV18, the J call TRBJ1-3; possible D gene TRBD1, 6 bases. Germline V gene lookup returns CDR1 KGHSH and CDR2 LQKENI. With 3 bases removed from V and 5 bases from J, the gap between germline ends came to 14 bases. This CDR3 has 15 residues. In DNA, the CDR3 is TGTGCCAGCTCACCGGGCGTGGGACAAAGAAACACCATATATTTT. It codes for CASSPGVGQRNTIYF.

The rearrangement uses TRBV6-5 and TRBJ2-7; 9 positions match TRBD2. There are 15 residues in the CDR3. Trimming took 6 bases from V and 7 from J; bases not matched to a gene: 13. CDR1 and CDR2 from the germline V gene are MNHEY and SVGAGI. The CDR3 coding sequence is TGTGCCAGCAGCTCCGCTAGCGGGGCGGGGAGGGAGCAGTACTTC. Translating it yields CASSSASGAGREQYF.

This clone was picked up a small number of times. This chain links TRBV4-1 with TRBJ1-1; D is undetermined. This CDR3 spans 14 amino acids. Germline assignment: CDR1 MGHRA and CDR2 YSYEKL. V was trimmed by 6 bases and J by 0 bases, leaving 11 bases between them. This CDR3 is CASRQPGVNTEAFF. Written as DNA, the CDR3 is TGCGCCAGCAGACAACCTGGGGTGAACACTGAAGCTTTCTTT.

The rearrangement joins TRBV19 to TRBJ1-2, with D perhaps matching TRBD1 (5 bases). Germline assignment: CDR1 LNHDA and CDR2 SQIVND (reference sequence). The CDR3 has 14 residues. The ends were cut back, 0 bases at V and 6 bases at J, with 11 bases in the middle. The CDR3 bases are TGTGCCAGTAGTATAGATGGGACGCCTGATGGCTACACCTTC. Protein sequence: CASSIDGTPDGYTF. Full variable domain (missing parts from reference TRBV19 and TRBJ1-2): DGGITQSPKYLFRKEGQNVTLSCEQNLNHDAMYWYRQDPGQGLRLIYYSQIVNDFQKGDIAEGYSVSREKKESFPLTVTSAQKNPTAFYLCASSIDGTPDGYTFGSGTRLTVV.

The chain couples TRBV28 to TRBJ1-6, with TRBD1 identical over 7 bases. Losses at the gene ends were 2 bases for V and 7 bases for J; bases not matched to a gene: 2. Germline V gene data show CDR1 as MDHEN and CDR2 as SYDVKM. The CDR3 length is 14 residues. The CDR3 is CASSLQGGNSPLHF. The CDR3 bases are TGTGCCAGCAGTTTACAGGGGGGAAATTCACCCCTCCACTTT.

This clone was picked up one time. The chain recombines TRBV12-3 or TRBV12-4 with TRBJ1-2, with D possibly being TRBD1 (5 bases). The CDR3 covers 13 residues. The ends were cut back, 2 bases at V and 5 bases at J, with 9 bases in the middle. CDR3 in amino acids: CASSLNRNYGYTF. In DNA, the CDR3 is TGTGCCAGCAGTTTAAACAGGAATTATGGCTACACCTTC.

In this sample, this clone is medium-sized. V and J are TRBV5-4 and TRBJ2-5; D is unclear. Germline CDR1 is SGHNT and CDR2 is YYREEE (reference sequence). This CDR3 spans 13 amino acids. V was shortened by 1 base and J by 4 bases, with 8 bases between the two germline ends. In DNA, the CDR3 is TGTGCCAGCAGCTTGATCCCGGGAGAGACCCAGTACTTC. It translates to CASSLIPGETQYF.

The chain uses TRBV28 and TRBJ2-3, with D tentatively TRBD2 (5 bases). Per germline, CDR1 MDHEN and CDR2 SYDVKM. V was cut by 3 bases and J by 0 bases, with 10 bases left in between. The CDR3 totals 15 residues. The CDR3 DNA follows: TGTGCCAGCAGTTTGTTCGGGGTGAGCACAGATACGCAGTATTTT. It encodes CASSLFGVSTDTQYF.

This clone was seen only a few times. The chain carries TRBV30 and TRBJ1-5, with 7 nucleotides matching TRBD1. The germline V gene encodes CDR1 GTSNPN and CDR2 SVGIG (reference sequence). This CDR3 contains 14 residues. V lost 2 bases and J lost 4; bases outside the gene matches: 5. The DNA of the CDR3 is TGTGCCTGGAGTAAGGCAGGGGGGAATCAGCCCCAGCATTTT. As protein: CAWSKAGGNQPQHF.

V is TRBV5-1 and J is TRBJ2-2; D is tentatively TRBD1 or TRBD2 (6 bases each). In germline, CDR1 is SGHRS, CDR2 YFSETQ. The CDR3 runs 15 residues. V was trimmed by 4 bases and J by 6 bases, leaving 16 bases between them. The CDR3 loop reads CASSPLGGAPGELFF. CDR3 bases: TGCGCCAGCAGCCCACTGGGGGGCGCCCCCGGGGAGCTGTTTTTT. The entire variable domain, with the rest obtained from reference TRBV5-1 and TRBJ2-2, is as follows: KAGVTQTPRYLIKTRGQQVTLSCSPISGHRSVSWYQQTPGQGLQFLFEYFSETQRNKGNFPGRFSGRQFSNSRSEMNVSTLELGDSALYLCASSPLGGAPGELFFGEGSRLTVL.

The chain combines TRBV6-5 with TRBJ1-6; D remains unclear. The germline V gene has CDR1 MNHEY and CDR2 SVGAGI. Trimming pared 0 bases from V and 9 bases from J, leaving 15 bases between. CDR3 length: 16 residues. The CDR3 DNA reads TGTGCCAGCAGTTACTCCTCTGACGGTCCTTTTTCACCCCTCCACTTT. As protein: CASSYSSDGPFSPLHF.

The gene calls are TRBV6-5 and TRBJ1-1, with D perhaps TRBD1 (5 bases). The CDR3 extends over 11 amino acids. V was clipped by 7 bases and J by 9 bases, with 12 bases between them. Germline lookup yields CDR1 MNHEY and CDR2 SVGAGI. Here the CDR3 DNA reads TGTGCCAGCAACCGTGGGGGACAAGCTTTCTTT. Amino acids: CASNRGGQAFF.